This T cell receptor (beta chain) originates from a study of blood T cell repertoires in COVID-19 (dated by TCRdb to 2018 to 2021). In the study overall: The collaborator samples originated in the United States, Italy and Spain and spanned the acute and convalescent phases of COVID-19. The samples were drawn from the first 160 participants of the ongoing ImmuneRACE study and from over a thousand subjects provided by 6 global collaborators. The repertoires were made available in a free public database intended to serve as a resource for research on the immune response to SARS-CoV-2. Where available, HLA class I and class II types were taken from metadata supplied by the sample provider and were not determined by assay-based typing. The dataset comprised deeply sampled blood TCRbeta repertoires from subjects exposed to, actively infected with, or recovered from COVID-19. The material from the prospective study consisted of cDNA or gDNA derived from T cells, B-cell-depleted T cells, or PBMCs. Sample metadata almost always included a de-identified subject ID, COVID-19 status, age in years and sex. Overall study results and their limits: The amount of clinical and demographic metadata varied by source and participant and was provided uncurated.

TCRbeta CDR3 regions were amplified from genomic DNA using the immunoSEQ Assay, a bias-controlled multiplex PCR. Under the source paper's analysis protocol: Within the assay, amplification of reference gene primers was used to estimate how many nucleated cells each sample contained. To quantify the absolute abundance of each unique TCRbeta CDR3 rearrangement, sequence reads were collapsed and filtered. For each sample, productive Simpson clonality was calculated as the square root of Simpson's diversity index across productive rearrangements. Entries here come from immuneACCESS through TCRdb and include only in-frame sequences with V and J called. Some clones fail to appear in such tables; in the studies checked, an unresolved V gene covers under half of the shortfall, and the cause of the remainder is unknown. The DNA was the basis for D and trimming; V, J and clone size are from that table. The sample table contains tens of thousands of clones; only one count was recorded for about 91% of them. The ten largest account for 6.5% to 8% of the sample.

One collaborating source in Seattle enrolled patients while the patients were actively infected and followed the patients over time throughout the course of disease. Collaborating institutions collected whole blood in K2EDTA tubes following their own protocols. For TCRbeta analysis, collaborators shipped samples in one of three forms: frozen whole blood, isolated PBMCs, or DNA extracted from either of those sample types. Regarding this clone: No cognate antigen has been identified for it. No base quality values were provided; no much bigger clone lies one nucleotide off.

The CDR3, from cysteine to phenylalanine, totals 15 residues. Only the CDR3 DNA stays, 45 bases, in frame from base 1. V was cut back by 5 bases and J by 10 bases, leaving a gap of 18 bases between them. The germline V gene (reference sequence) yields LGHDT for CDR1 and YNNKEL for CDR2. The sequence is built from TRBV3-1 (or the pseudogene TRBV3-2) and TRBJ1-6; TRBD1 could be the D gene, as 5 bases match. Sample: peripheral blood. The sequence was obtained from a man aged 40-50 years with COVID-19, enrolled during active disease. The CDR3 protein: CASSSRGGEGSPLHF. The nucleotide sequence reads TGTGCCAGCAGCTCCCGAGGAGGGGAGGGATCACCCCTCCACTTT.